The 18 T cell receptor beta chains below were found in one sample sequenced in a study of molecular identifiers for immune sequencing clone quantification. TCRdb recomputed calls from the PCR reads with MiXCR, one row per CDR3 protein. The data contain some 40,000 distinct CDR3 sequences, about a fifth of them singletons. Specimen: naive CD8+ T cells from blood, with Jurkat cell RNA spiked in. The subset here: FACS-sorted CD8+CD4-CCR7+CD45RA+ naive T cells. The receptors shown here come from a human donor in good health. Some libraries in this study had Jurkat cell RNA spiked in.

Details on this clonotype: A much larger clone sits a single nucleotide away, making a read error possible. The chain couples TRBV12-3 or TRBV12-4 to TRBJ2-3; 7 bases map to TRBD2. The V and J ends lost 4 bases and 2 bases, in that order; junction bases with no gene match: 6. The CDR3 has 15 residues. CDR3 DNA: TGTGCCAGCAGTTCGTCCCTAGCGGTCACAGATACGCAGTATTTT. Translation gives CASSSSLAVTDTQYF.

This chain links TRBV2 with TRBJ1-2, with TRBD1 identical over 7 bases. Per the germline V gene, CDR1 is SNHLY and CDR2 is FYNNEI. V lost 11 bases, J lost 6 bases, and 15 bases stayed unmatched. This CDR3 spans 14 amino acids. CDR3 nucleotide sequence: TGTGCCGGCCGGGACAGCCTCTTTCTTGATGGCTACACCTTC. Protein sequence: CAGRDSLFLDGYTF. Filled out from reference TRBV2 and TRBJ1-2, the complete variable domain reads EPEVTQTPSHQVTQMGQEVILRCVPISNHLYFYWYRQILGQKVEFLVSFYNNEISEKSEIFDDQFSVERPDGSNFTLKIRSTKLEDSAMYFCAGRDSLFLDGYTFGSGTRLTVV.

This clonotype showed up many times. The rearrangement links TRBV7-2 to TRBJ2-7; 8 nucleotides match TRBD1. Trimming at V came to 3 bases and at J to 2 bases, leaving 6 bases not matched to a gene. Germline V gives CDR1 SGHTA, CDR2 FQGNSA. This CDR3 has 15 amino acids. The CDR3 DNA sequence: TGTGCCAGCAGCTTTTGGACAGGGAGTACCTACGAGCAGTACTTC. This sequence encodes CASSFWTGSTYEQYF.

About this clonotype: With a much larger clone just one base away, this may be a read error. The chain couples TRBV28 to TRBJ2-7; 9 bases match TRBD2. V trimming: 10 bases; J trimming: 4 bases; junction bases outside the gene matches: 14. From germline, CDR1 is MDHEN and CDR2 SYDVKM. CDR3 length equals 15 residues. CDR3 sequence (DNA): TGTGCCAACAATGAAAGCGGGAGGACCATATACGAGCAGTACTTC. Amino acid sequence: CANNESGRTIYEQYF.

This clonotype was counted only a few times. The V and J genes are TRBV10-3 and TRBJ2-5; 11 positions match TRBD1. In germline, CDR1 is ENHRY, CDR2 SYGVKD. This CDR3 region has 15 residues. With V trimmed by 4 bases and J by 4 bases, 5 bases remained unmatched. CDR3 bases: TGTGCCATCAGTGGATGGACAGGGGGCTTAGAGACCCAGTACTTC. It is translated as CAISGWTGGLETQYF.

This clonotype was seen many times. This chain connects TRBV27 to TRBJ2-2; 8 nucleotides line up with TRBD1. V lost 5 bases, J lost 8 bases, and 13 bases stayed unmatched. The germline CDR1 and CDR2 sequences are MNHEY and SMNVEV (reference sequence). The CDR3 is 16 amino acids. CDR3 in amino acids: CASSLWTGMDSGELFF. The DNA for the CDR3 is TGTGCCAGCAGTCTCTGGACAGGGATGGATTCGGGGGAGCTGTTTTTT.

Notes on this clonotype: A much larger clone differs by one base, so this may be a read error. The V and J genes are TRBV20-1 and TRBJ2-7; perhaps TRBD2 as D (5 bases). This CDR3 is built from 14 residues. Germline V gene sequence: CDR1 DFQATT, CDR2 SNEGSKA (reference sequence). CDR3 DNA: TGCAGTGCTGAGTCTGGTGAGGGATCCTACGAGCAGCACTTC. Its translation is CSAESGEGSYEQHF.

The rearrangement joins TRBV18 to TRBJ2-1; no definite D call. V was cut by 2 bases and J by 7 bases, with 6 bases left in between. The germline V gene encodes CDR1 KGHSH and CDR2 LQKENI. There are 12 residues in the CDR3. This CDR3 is CASSPYGNEQFF. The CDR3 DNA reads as TGTGCCAGCTCACCATACGGTAATGAGCAGTTCTTC.

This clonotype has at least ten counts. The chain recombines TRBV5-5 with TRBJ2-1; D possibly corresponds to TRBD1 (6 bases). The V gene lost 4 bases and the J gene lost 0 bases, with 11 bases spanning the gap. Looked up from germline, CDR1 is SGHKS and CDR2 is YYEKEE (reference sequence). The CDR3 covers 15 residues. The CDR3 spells CASSNRDRSYNEQFF. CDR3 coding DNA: TGTGCCAGCAGCAACAGGGATCGCTCCTACAATGAGCAGTTCTTC.

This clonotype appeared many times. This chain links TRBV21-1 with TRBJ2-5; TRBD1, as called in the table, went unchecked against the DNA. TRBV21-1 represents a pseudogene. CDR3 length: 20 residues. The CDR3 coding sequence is TGTGCCAGCAGCAAAGATAGCAGGGACAGCGGGCGAGGGTGGCAAGAGACCCAGTACTTC. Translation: CASSKDSRDSGRGWQETQYF.

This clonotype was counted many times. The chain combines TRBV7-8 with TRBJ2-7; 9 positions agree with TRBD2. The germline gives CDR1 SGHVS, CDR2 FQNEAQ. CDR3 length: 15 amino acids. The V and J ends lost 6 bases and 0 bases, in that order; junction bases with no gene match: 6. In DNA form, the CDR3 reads TGTGCCAGCAGACCTGGACTAGCGCACTCCTACGAGCAGTACTTC. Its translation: CASRPGLAHSYEQYF.

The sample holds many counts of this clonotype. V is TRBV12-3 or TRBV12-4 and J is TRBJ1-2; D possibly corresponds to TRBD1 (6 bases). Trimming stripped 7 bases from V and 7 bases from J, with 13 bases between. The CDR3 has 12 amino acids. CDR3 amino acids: CASTQGMGGYTF. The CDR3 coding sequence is TGTGCCAGCACCCAGGGGATGGGTGGCTACACCTTC.

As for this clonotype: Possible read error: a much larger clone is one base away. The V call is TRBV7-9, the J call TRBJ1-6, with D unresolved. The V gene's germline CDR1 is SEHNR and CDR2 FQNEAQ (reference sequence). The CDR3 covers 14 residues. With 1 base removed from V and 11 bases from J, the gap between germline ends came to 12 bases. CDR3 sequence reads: CASSLGQRNPPLHF. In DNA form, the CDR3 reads TGTGCCAGCAGCTTAGGGCAGAGGAATCCACCCCTCCACTTT. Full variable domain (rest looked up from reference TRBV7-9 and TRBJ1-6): DTGVSQNPRHKITKRGQNVTFRCDPISEHNRLYWYRQTLGQGPEFLTYFQNEAQLEKSRLLSDRFSAERPKGSFSTLEIQRTEQGDSAMYLCASSLGQRNPPLHFGNGTRLTVT.

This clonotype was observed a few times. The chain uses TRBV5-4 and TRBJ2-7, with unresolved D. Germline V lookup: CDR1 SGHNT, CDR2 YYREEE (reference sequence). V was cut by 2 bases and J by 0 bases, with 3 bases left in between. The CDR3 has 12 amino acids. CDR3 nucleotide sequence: TGTGCCAGCAGCTTCACCTCCTACGAGCAGTACTTC. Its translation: CASSFTSYEQYF.

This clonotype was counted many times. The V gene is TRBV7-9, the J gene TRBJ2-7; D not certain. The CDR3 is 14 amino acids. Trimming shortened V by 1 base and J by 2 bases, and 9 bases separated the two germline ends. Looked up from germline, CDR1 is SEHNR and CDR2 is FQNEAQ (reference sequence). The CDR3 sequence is CASSLVPAPYEQYF. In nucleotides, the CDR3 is TGTGCCAGCAGCTTAGTGCCAGCACCCTACGAGCAGTACTTC.

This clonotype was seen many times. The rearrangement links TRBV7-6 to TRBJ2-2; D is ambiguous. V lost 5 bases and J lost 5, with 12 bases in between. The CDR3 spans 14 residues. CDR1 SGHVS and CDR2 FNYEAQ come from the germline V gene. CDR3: CASSTADGTGELFF. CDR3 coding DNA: TGTGCCAGCAGCACCGCGGACGGGACCGGGGAGCTGTTTTTT.

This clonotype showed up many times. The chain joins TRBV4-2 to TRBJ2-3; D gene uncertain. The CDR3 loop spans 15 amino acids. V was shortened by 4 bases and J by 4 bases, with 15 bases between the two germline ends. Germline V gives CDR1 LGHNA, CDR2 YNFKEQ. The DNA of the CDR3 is TGTGCCAGCAGCCTGATCTCCCCCGGATCAGATACGCAGTATTTT. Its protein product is CASSLISPGSDTQYF.

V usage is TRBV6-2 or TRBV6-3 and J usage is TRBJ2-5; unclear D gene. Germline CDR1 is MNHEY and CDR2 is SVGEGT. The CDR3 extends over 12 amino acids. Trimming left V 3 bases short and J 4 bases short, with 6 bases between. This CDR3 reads CASSYVGETQYF. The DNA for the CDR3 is TGTGCCAGCAGTTATGTCGGAGAGACCCAGTACTTC.